Following are 5 T cell receptor beta chains from one sample sequenced in a study of Tregs in tolerant kidney transplant recipients. Mixed chimerism was transient after nonmyeloablative marrow transplants from related graft donors. Sequencing was performed with immunoSEQ multiplex PCR; in TCRdb, only in-frame clones are kept and a portion is missing. The data hold about 21,000 clones, with about 85% observed a single time. The sequences come from CD8+ T cells from blood (PBMCs), collected 6 months after the transplant. The receptors shown here come from a human patient who received a combined kidney and bone marrow transplant. The graft donor may account for some of the T cells.

This clone was found a few times. V gene TRBV4-1 combines with J gene TRBJ1-3; D is unclear. The CDR3 has 13 residues. Germline V gene lookup returns CDR1 MGHRA and CDR2 YSYEKL. V lost 5 bases and J lost 7, with 12 bases in between. The chain's CDR3 is CASSFGGGNTIYF. The CDR3 nucleotides are TGCGCCAGCAGCTTCGGAGGTGGGAACACCATATATTTT.

The chain employs TRBV7-9 and TRBJ2-5, with 10 nucleotides matching TRBD2. Looked up from germline, CDR1 is SEHNR and CDR2 is FQNEAQ (reference sequence). V lost 5 bases to trimming and J lost 3 bases; unmatched junction nucleotides: 9. This CDR3 has 16 amino acids. CDR3 DNA: TGTGCCAGCAGCGCCGGGACTAGCGCATCCAAAGAGACCCAGTACTTC. Its protein is CASSAGTSASKETQYF.

V gene TRBV6-1 combines with J gene TRBJ2-7, with 10 bases lining up with TRBD1. The length of the CDR3 is 15 residues. Germline V lookup: CDR1 MNHNS, CDR2 SASEGT. Trimming cost V 3 bases and J 2 bases; bases outside gene matches: 4. The CDR3 DNA sequence: TGTGCCAGCAGTGACGGGACAGGGGTCCCCTACGAGCAGTACTTC. Residues: CASSDGTGVPYEQYF.

The CDR3 loop is CASRNDRGDTEAFF. CDR3 DNA: TGTGCCAGCAGAAATGACAGGGGAGACACTGAAGCTTTCTTT. The V gene is TRBV7-9, the J gene TRBJ1-1; 8 positions agree with TRBD1. The germline V gene encodes CDR1 SEHNR and CDR2 FQNEAQ (reference sequence). This CDR3 spans 14 amino acids. V dropped 6 bases and J dropped 3; count of bases not matched to a gene: 6.

The chain employs TRBV6-1 and TRBJ2-5; 8 nucleotides agree with TRBD2. V dropped 2 bases and J dropped 4; count of bases not matched to a gene: 9. This CDR3 contains 16 residues. Germline CDR1 and CDR2: MNHNS and SASEGT. The DNA of the CDR3 is TGTGCCAGCAGTGAACCCCCGGGAGGGCCGGGAGAGACCCAGTACTTC. Amino acid sequence: CASSEPPGGPGETQYF.